This is a list of T cell receptor beta chains from one sample in a study of T cells after yellow fever vaccination. TCRdb recomputed calls from the 5' RACE reads with MiXCR, one row per CDR3 protein. The table includes hundreds of thousands of distinct CDR3 sequences, around 17% detected once. The sample here was PBMCs, taken 4 to 6 days after the first yellow fever vaccination. Every receptor here comes from a man aged 18 to 29 who received the YFV17D yellow fever vaccine. Each CDR3 is given with its conserved first and last residue.

J	V	length	CDR3
TRBJ2-1	TRBV20-1	15	CSAQDGTRAGNEQFF
TRBJ1-5	TRBV4-2	13	CASSQGGSQPQHF
TRBJ1-5	TRBV7-2	15	CASSKRTAPNQPQHF
TRBJ2-3	TRBV5-1	15	CASKTGAPGTDTQYF
TRBJ2-7	TRBV14	15	CASSQGGRYSYEQYF
TRBJ1-5	TRBV4-3	15	CASSQGDSRNQPQHF
TRBJ2-1	TRBV7-2	15	CASSFVSQINTEQFF
TRBJ2-5	TRBV5-1	13	CASSLVVEETQYF
TRBJ1-2	TRBV29-1	12	CSVEGGDYGYTF
TRBJ2-3	TRBV29-1	16	CSVDSAGGPSTDTQYF
TRBJ2-5	TRBV5-1	15	CASSFIMSGGETQYF
TRBJ2-2	TRBV7-3	19	CASSLFGQGNLGDTGELFF
TRBJ2-3	TRBV24-1	12	CATSAGTDTQYF
TRBJ2-7	TRBV7-6	15	CASSAWVSGGYEQYF
TRBJ2-5	TRBV5-1	16	CASSYGLAGVPETQYF
TRBJ1-5	TRBV20-1	13	CSAYGQTNQPQHF
TRBJ2-1	TRBV12-3/TRBV12-4	14	CASNLDRTYNEQFF
TRBJ2-3	TRBV11-2	15	CASSGGPSYEDTQYF
TRBJ2-5	TRBV30	14	CAWGSGQGGETQYF